The clone carrying this T cell receptor beta chain was found once. This entry belongs to a study of early stage breast cancer tumors. Some clones are missing from TCRdb's copy, which holds only in-frame ones; the method was immunoSEQ multiplex PCR. The data hold tens of thousands of clones, with approximately 80% observed a single time. Germline V gene sequence: CDR1 SGHKS, CDR2 YYEKEE (reference sequence). V was clipped by 4 bases and J by 0 bases, with 10 bases between them. This CDR3 is 14 amino acids long. The receptor comes from a young adult with breast cancer. The chain joins TRBV5-5 to TRBJ1-2; no definite D call. The sequenced sample consisted of blood. This chain's CDR3 is CASSPLTSNYGYTF. CDR3 sequence (DNA): TGTGCCAGCAGCCCTTTGACATCTAACTATGGCTACACCTTC.